Listed below are T cell receptor beta chains from one sample, sequenced in a study of blood T cell repertoires in COVID-19. TCRdb's table, derived via immunoSEQ multiplex PCR, lists solely in-frame clones and lacks some. The data show tens of thousands of clones, 81% seen once. Sequenced material: peripheral blood. The receptors were gathered from an elderly man with acute or convalescent COVID-19. Each CDR3 is given with its conserved first and last residue. The D gene is left open where the match is weak. Part of the rows lack a size; the others show once, few, many or a class for expanded clones.

TRBV7-8	NA	NA	14	TRBJ2-3	TGTGCCAGCAGCTCAAGCCCTCTCACAGATACGCAGTATTTT	CASSSSPLTDTQYF
TRBV6-5	NA	TRBD1	14	TRBJ1-6	TGTGCCAGCAATGGACAGGGGGCTTATTCACCCCTCCACTTT	CASNGQGAYSPLHF
TRBV5-4	NA	TRBD2	15	TRBJ2-7	TGTGCCAGCAGCACACCGGGACTAGCGGGAGTCGAGCAGTACTTC	CASSTPGLAGVEQYF
TRBV5-1	NA	NA	16	TRBJ2-2	TGCGCCAGCAGCTTTCCCCCAGGAAAGAACACCGGGGAGCTGTTTTTT	CASSFPPGKNTGELFF
TRBV5-4	NA	NA	15	TRBJ2-1	TGTGCCAGCAGCCACAGGGTGAGCTCCTACAATGAGCAGTTCTTC	CASSHRVSSYNEQFF
TRBV7-9	NA	TRBD1	14	TRBJ2-7	TGTGCCAGCAGCCTCAGGGGGCGCGACGTCGAGCAGTACTTC	CASSLRGRDVEQYF
TRBV10-3	once	NA	13	TRBJ1-5	TGTGCCATTCGACAGGACGGCAATCAGCCCCAGCATTTT	CAIRQDGNQPQHF
TRBV29-1	NA	NA	12	TRBJ1-2	TGCAGCGTTGACAGGGGTTACTATGGCTACACCTTC	CSVDRGYYGYTF
TRBV29-1	NA	TRBD1	13	TRBJ2-1	TGCAGCGTTGAAGGACAGGGGGCATGGGAGCAGTTCTTC	CSVEGQGAWEQFF
TRBV5-1	NA	TRBD1	14	TRBJ1-1	TGCGCCAGCAGCTTGGAGGGGGCCGACACTGAAGCTTTCTTT	CASSLEGADTEAFF
TRBV28	NA	NA	13	TRBJ2-5	TGTGCCAGCAGTTTATCAGGGGAAGAGACCCAGTACTTC	CASSLSGEETQYF